This passage covers 18 T cell receptor beta chains from one sample sequenced in a study of blood T cells in healthy people across ages. A second about 6 to 11 cycle PCR used barcoded and J-beta primers. TCRdb passed the 5' RACE reads through MiXCR, listing each CDR3 protein once. The repertoire has approximately 690,000 distinct CDR3 sequences, approximately 40% of them found once; the top ten carry 25% to 35%. Sequenced sample: blood. Source of these receptors: an older man in good health.

The chain has TRBV6-5 and TRBJ1-1; maybe TRBD1 (5 bases). The length of the CDR3 is 14 residues. Germline V CDR1 and CDR2: MNHEY, SVGAGI. The ends were cut back, 6 bases at V and 7 bases at J, with 18 bases in the middle. CDR3 in DNA: TGTGCCAGCAGCCCAGGGTACGACAGCAATGAAGCTTTCTTT. Protein product: CASSPGYDSNEAFF.

As regards this clonotype: A read error may be the cause here, since a much bigger clone is one base away. The chain has TRBV29-1 and TRBJ2-7; tentatively, D is TRBD1 (5 bases). Per germline, CDR1 SQVTM and CDR2 ANQGSEA. Trimming shortened V by 7 bases and J by 1 base, and 17 bases separated the two germline ends. The CDR3 contains 14 residues. CDR3 amino acids: CSAAVGVGSYEQYF. The CDR3 nucleotides are TGCAGCGCAGCCGTAGGGGTTGGATCCTACGAGCAGTACTTC.

V usage is TRBV12-3 or TRBV12-4 and J usage is TRBJ2-2, with TRBD1 matching 9 bases. The junction had 9 bases not matched to a gene; V was cut back by 10 bases and J by 6 bases. This CDR3 comprises 14 residues. Here the CDR3 DNA reads TGTGCCACTAAGAGGGACAGGGTTCCCGGGGAGCTGTTTTTT. This translates into CATKRDRVPGELFF.

This clonotype occurred a few times. The rearrangement links TRBV12-3 or TRBV12-4 to TRBJ2-1, with TRBD1 as a possible D gene (5 bases). CDR3 length: 15 amino acids. V lost 7 bases and J lost 4, with 17 bases in between. DNA for the CDR3: TGTGCCAGCACCTCTGACAAGGGGCGTTACAATGAGCAGTTCTTC. It translates to CASTSDKGRYNEQFF.

This clonotype has just a few counts. At one end the junction does not follow the germline gene, possibly because of a read error. The chain links TRBV7-2 to TRBJ2-5, with D unresolved. The germline V gene has CDR1 SGHTA and CDR2 FQGNSA. There are 15 residues in the CDR3. The CDR3 region has the DNA TGTGCCAGCACTCTGTCCGGGCTATCCCAAGAGACTCAGTACTTC. Translating gives CASTLSGLSQETQYF.

This chain joins TRBV6-6 and TRBJ2-7, with TRBD2 identical over 9 bases. After removal of 5 bases from V and 6 bases from J, the junction contained 11 bases not matched to a gene. The CDR3 is made up of 15 amino acids. Germline loops: CDR1 MNHNY, CDR2 SVGAGI (reference sequence). CDR3: CASSLALGRGGEQYF. The DNA for the CDR3 is TGTGCCAGCAGTCTCGCTTTAGGGCGGGGGGGCGAGCAGTACTTC.

This clonotype was counted only a few times. The J gene is TRBJ2-1, the V gene TRBV7-8; no firm D call. The V gene lost 2 bases and the J gene lost 9 bases, with 11 bases spanning the gap. Germline lookup yields CDR1 SGHVS and CDR2 FQNEAQ. This CDR3 region has 13 residues. The CDR3 DNA reads TGTGCCAGCAGCTTAACGCCGGGCGGTGAGCAGTTCTTC. Amino acid sequence: CASSLTPGGEQFF. The full variable domain, rest sourced from reference TRBV7-8 and TRBJ2-1, is GAGVSQSPRYKVAKRGQDVALRCDPISGHVSLFWYQQALGQGPEFLTYFQNEAQLDKSGLPSDRFFAERPEGSVSTLKIQRTQQEDSAVYLCASSLTPGGEQFFGPGTRLTVL.

This clonotype was detected a few times. The chain recombines TRBV6-5 with TRBJ2-7, with TRBD2 identical over 9 bases. Germline V gene lookup returns CDR1 MNHEY and CDR2 SVGAGI. The length of the CDR3 is 15 residues. With V trimmed by 4 bases and J by 2 bases, 6 bases remained unmatched. The CDR3, as DNA: TGTGCCAGCAGTTCCTCACTAGCGGGCCCCTACGAGCAGTACTTC. This codes for CASSSSLAGPYEQYF.

Remarks on this clonotype: It may be a read error: a sequence one base away is much more abundant. The V call is TRBV4-2, the J call TRBJ2-3; 9 positions match TRBD2. Germline V gene data show CDR1 as LGHNA and CDR2 as YNFKEQ. The CDR3 is 16 amino acids. The CDR3 DNA reads TGTGCCAACAGCCTAACTACTAGCGGGAGCACAGATACGCAGTATTTT. Translated, it gives CANSLTTSGSTDTQYF.

This clonotype has more than one count but fewer than ten. This chain uses TRBV2 with TRBJ2-3; no definite D call. Germline assignment: CDR1 SNHLY and CDR2 FYNNEI. The CDR3 has 15 residues. Trimming cost V 9 bases and J 2 bases, with 18 bases left between them. The CDR3 region has the DNA TGTGCCAGATCGGCCGGCGGAACCCTCACAGATACGCAGTATTTT. This codes for CARSAGGTLTDTQYF.

The CDR3 region has the DNA TGCAGTGCTAGAGTTCCAGGAGGCATCACAGATACGCAGTATTTT. Protein product: CSARVPGGITDTQYF. The rearrangement links TRBV20-1 to TRBJ2-3, with D perhaps TRBD2 (5 bases). The V gene's germline CDR1 is DFQATT and CDR2 SNEGSKA (reference sequence). Trimming cost V 1 base and J 2 bases, with 13 bases left between them. The CDR3 covers 15 residues.

This clonotype occurred once. The V call is TRBV20-1, the J call TRBJ1-5; D gene unclear. Trimming pared 2 bases from V and 3 bases from J, leaving 11 bases between. Germline assignment: CDR1 DFQATT and CDR2 SNEGSKA (reference sequence). The CDR3 length is 14 residues. The CDR3 protein is CSARSFGYNQPQHF. The CDR3 DNA follows: TGCAGTGCTAGATCGTTTGGTTACAATCAGCCCCAGCATTTT.

The V gene is TRBV29-1, the J gene TRBJ1-4; D remains ambiguous. V lost 2 bases and J lost 4, with 14 bases in between. The germline gives CDR1 SQVTM, CDR2 ANQGSEA. There are 15 residues in the CDR3. CDR3 region: CSVESSNSGNEKLFF. CDR3 DNA: TGCAGCGTTGAATCCTCCAACAGCGGTAATGAAAAACTGTTTTTT.

This clonotype has a handful of counts. This chain links TRBV30 with TRBJ2-2, with TRBD2 identical over 7 bases. The germline CDR1 and CDR2 sequences are GTSNPN and SVGIG (reference sequence). This CDR3 region has 14 residues. The CDR3 DNA follows: TGTGCTCAGATGGCGGGAGTCGCCACCGGGGAGCTGTTTTTT. It is translated as CAQMAGVATGELFF.

The chain carries TRBV6-2 or TRBV6-3 and TRBJ2-1, with TRBD2 matching over 13 bases. V shed 5 bases and J 7 bases; nucleotides not matched to a gene: 5. CDR1 and CDR2 from the germline V gene are MNHEY and SVGEGT. The CDR3 runs to 15 residues. The CDR3 is CASSRGTSGVNEQFF. In DNA, the CDR3 is TGTGCCAGCAGTCGGGGGACTAGCGGGGTGAATGAGCAGTTCTTC.

The genes are TRBV28 and TRBJ2-1; 8 positions agree with TRBD1. V lost 7 bases, J lost 0 bases, and 20 bases stayed unmatched. The germline V gene has CDR1 MDHEN and CDR2 SYDVKM. The CDR3 spans 20 residues. The CDR3 DNA sequence: TGTGCCAGCACCCCCGCCCCCGGGACAGGCCACATAATCTCCTACAATGAGCAGTTCTTC. This sequence encodes CASTPAPGTGHIISYNEQFF.

CDR3 sequence (DNA): TGTGCCACAACGAGCGGGGGGGACACCGGGGAGCTGTTTTTT. Translated, it gives CATTSGGDTGELFF. V gene TRBV12-3 or TRBV12-4 combines with J gene TRBJ2-2; TRBD2 matches at 10 bases. Trimming took 10 bases from V and 3 from J; bases not matched to a gene: 5. This CDR3 contains 14 residues.

This chain links TRBV9 with TRBJ2-1, with 11 bases that match TRBD2. The CDR3 totals 15 residues. Trimming at V came to 4 bases and at J to 8 bases, leaving 8 bases not matched to a gene. Germline loops: CDR1 SGDLS, CDR2 YYNGEE. DNA of the CDR3: TGTGCCAGCAGCTTCCTAGCGGGAGGTATAGATGAGCAGTTCTTC. This codes for CASSFLAGGIDEQFF.